This T cell receptor (beta chain) was profiled in a study of human T cells and chemical hapten exposure. The study's findings and limits: A positive correlation with patch test score was found for PT1 expanded TCR counts.

TCRdb ran MiXCR on the RACE reads and lists one entry per CDR3 protein. The table includes 190,000 or so distinct CDR3 sequences, around 30% detected once. Regarding this clonotype: Its matching antigen is unknown.

As for time point: pre-sensitization, week 0. Treatment in this sample: therapeutic diphenylcyclopropenone sensitization with weekly scalp DPC. The material sequenced was whole blood, taken in connection with sensitization to the hapten diphenylcyclopropenone (DPC). The TCR comes from a woman in her twenties or thirties with alopecia areata. Some clones in this sample may be carry-over from other donors' samples.

The CDR3 bases are TGTGCCAGCAGTCTCCCCGGGGAAAAACTGTTTTTT. It translates to CASSLPGEKLFF. This sequence joins TRBV28 and TRBJ1-4; no definite D call. The germline V and J ends were trimmed by 5 bases and 8 bases, with 9 bases remaining between them. This CDR3 is 12 amino acids long. CDR1 is MDHEN, CDR2 SYDVKM, per germline.